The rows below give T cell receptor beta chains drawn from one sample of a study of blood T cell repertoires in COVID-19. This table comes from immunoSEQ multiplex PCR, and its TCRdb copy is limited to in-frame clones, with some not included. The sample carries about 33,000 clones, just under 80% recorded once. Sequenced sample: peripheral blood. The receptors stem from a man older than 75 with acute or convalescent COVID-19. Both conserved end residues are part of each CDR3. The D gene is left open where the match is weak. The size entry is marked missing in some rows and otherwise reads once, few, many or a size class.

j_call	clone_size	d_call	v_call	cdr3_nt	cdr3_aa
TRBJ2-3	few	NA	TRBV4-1	TGCGCCAGCAGCCAATTACACGGGAATACGCAGTATTTT	CASSQLHGNTQYF
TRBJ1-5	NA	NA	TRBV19	TGTGCCAGTCGGGGGTGGGATCAGCCCCAGCATTTT	CASRGWDQPQHF
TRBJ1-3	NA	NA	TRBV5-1	TGCGCCAGCAGCTTAGCAGGGCAGCGAAACACCATATATTTT	CASSLAGQRNTIYF
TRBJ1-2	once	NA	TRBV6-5	TGTGCCAGCAGTTATTCAGGGGCCTATGGCTACACCTTC	CASSYSGAYGYTF
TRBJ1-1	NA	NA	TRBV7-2	TGTGCCAGCAGCTCCCAGAGGGACACTGAAGCTTTCTTT	CASSSQRDTEAFF
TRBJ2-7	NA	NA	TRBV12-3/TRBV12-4	TGTGCCAGCAGTTTACGGGGAGACGAGCAGTACTTC	CASSLRGDEQYF
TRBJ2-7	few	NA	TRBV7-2	TGTGCCAGCAGCCAATTGGCCCTTTCCGAGCAGTACTTC	CASSQLALSEQYF
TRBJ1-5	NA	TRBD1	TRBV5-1	TGCGCCAGCAGCTTGGGGGACAGGGAAGGGAATCAGCCCCAGCATTTT	CASSLGDREGNQPQHF
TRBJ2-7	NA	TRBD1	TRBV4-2	TGTGCCAGCAGCCAGATGACAGGGTCTAACTACGAGCAGTACTTC	CASSQMTGSNYEQYF
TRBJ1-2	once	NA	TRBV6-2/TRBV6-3	TGTGCCAGCAGCCCTCCTCTAACACGAGGGGGCTATGGCTACACCTTC	CASSPPLTRGGYGYTF
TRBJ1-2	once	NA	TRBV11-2	TGTGCCAGCAGCTTAGGCGCGGACTATGGCTACACCTTC	CASSLGADYGYTF
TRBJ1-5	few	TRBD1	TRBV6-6	TGTGCCAGCAGCACCCGGGACAGGGGATTTCAGCCCCAGCATTTT	CASSTRDRGFQPQHF
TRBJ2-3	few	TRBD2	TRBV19	TGTGCCAGTACCCCCGGGGGGGCTGGAGATACGCAGTATTTT	CASTPGGAGDTQYF
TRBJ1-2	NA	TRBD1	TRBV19	TGTGCCAGTAACCGTGACAGGGTCGCAAATGGCTACACCTTC	CASNRDRVANGYTF
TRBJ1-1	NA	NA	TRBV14	TGTGCCAGCAGCCCTCGGACGGGAAACACTGAAGCTTTCTTT	CASSPRTGNTEAFF
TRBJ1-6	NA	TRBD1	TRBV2	TGTGCCAGCAGTGGGGAATCGGGACAGGGAAATTCACCCCTCCACTTT	CASSGESGQGNSPLHF
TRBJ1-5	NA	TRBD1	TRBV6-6	TGTGCCAGCAGGCCCGGACAGGGGAGCAATCAGCCCCAGCATTTT	CASRPGQGSNQPQHF
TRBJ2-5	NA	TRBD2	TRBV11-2	TGTGCCAGCAGCTTGGGACTAGCGGGGATCCAAGAGACCCAGTACTTC	CASSLGLAGIQETQYF
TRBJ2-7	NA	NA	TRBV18	TGTGCCAGCTCCGCTGGGAGAGTCGACGAGCAGTACTTC	CASSAGRVDEQYF
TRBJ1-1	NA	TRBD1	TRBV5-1	TGCGCCAGCAGCTTGGGGGCAGGGGGCGCGCTGACTGAAGCTTTCTTT	CASSLGAGGALTEAFF
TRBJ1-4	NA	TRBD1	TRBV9	TGTGCCAGCAGTCGACAGGGTGCAACTAATGAAAAACTGTTTTTT	CASSRQGATNEKLFF
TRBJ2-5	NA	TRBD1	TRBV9	TGTGCCAGCAGCGTACGGCCGGGACAGCAAGAGACCCAGTACTTC	CASSVRPGQQETQYF
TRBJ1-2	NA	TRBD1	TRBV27	TGTGCCAGCAGTTTATTGCTAGGGACAGGATTAGCTAACTATGGCTACACCTTC	CASSLLLGTGLANYGYTF
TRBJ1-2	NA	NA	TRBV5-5	TGTGCCAGCTTAAAGGGGGATATTTGGTCCCCCGAGGATGGCTACACCTTC	CASLKGDIWSPEDGYTF
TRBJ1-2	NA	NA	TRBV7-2	TGTGCCAGCAGCTCGGGGGGGGGCCTGGATGGCTACACCTTC	CASSSGGGLDGYTF